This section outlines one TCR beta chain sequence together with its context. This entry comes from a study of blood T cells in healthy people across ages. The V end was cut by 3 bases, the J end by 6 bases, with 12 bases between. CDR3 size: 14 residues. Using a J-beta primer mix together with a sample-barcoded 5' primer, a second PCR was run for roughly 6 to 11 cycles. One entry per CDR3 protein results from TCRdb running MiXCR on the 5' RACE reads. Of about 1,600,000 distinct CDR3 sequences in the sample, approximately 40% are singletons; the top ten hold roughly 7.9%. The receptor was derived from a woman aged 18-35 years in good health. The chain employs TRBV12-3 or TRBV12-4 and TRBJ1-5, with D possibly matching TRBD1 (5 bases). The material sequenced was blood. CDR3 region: CASSFDSTFQPQHF. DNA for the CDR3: TGTGCCAGCAGTTTTGACAGTACATTTCAGCCCCAGCATTTT.